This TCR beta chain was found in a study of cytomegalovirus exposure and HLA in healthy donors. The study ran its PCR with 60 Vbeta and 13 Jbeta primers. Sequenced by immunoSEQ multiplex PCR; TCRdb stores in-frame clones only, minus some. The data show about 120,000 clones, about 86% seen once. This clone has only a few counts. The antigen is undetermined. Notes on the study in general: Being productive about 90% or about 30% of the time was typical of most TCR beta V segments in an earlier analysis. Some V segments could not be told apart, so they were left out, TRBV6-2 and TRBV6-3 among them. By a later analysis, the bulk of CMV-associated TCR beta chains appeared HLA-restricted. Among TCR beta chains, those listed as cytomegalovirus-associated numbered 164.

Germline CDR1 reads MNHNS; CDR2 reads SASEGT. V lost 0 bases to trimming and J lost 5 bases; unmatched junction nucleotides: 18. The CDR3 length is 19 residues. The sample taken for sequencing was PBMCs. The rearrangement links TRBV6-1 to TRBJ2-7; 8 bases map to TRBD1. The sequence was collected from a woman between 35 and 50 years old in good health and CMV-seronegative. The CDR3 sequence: CASSEAWALDRDTRNEQYF. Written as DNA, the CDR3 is TGTGCCAGCAGTGAAGCTTGGGCTTTGGACAGGGATACGAGAAACGAGCAGTACTTC.